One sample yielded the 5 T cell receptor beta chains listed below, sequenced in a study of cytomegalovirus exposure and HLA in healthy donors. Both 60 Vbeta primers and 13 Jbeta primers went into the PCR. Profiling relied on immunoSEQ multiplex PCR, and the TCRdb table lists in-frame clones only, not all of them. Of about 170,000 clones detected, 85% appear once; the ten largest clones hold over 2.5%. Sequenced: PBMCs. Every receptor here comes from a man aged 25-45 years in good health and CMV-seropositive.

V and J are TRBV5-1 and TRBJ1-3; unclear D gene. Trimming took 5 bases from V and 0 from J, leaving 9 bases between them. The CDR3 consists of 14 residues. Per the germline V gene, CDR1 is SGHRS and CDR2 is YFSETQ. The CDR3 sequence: CASRYGVSGNTIYF. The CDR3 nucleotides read TGCGCCAGCAGGTACGGGGTCTCTGGAAACACCATATATTTT.

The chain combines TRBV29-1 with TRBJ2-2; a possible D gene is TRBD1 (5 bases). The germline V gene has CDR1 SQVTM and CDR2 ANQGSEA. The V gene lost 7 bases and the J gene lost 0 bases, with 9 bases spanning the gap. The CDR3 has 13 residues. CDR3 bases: TGCAGCGCTCAGGGCCCGAACACCGGGGAGCTGTTTTTT. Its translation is CSAQGPNTGELFF.

The CDR3 loop is CASSFSGQGETQYF. DNA for the CDR3: TGTGCCAGCAGCTTTAGTGGACAGGGGGAGACCCAGTACTTC. The chain employs TRBV7-3 and TRBJ2-5, with 9 bases fitting TRBD1. Germline loops: CDR1 SGHTA, CDR2 FQGTGA. V trimming: 3 bases; J trimming: 5 bases; junction bases outside the gene matches: 4. This CDR3 is built from 14 residues.

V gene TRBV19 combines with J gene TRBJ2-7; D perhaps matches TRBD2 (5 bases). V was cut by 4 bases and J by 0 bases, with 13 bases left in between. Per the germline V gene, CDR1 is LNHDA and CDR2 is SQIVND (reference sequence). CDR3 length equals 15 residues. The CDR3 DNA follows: TGTGCCAGTAGTACATGCAATCGGGACTCCTACGAGCAGTACGTC. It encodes CASSTCNRDSYEQYV.

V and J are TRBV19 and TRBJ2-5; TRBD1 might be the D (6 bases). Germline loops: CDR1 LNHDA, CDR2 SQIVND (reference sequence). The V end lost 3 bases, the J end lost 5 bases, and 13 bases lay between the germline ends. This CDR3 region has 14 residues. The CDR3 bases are TGTGCCAGTAGTATCGCAGGGGTTGAGGAGACCCAGTACTTC. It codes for CASSIAGVEETQYF.